The 32 T cell receptor beta chains below all came from one sample that was sequenced in a study of identical twins (TCRdb year 2016). The library was obtained by 5' RACE. Instrument on record: Illumina HiSeq 2000. TCRdb trimmed the raw reads at Q25, called clones with MiXCR and kept productive beta chains. Merged by CDR3 protein, the rows form single entries marked with the most common genes and DNA. The sample data list around 1.7 million distinct CDR3 sequences, and less than 40% of these were observed just once. Approximately 0.29% of the sample is in the top ten clones. The sample taken for sequencing was cord blood. These TCRs come from a newborn girl in good health.

This chain connects TRBV3-1 to TRBJ1-6; the match to TRBD1 covers 7 bases. Germline lookup yields CDR1 LGHDT and CDR2 YNNKEL (reference sequence). Germline trimming cut 1 base from V and 10 bases from J; bases unmatched to any gene: 4. The CDR3 is 14 amino acids. CDR3 DNA sequence: TGTGCCAGCAGCCAAGCAGGGGGAGTGTCACCCCTCCACTTT. It yields the protein CASSQAGGVSPLHF.

The chain combines TRBV11-3 with TRBJ2-1; D is possibly TRBD1 (8 bases). The J call may be incorrect, as the DNA end agrees better with TRBJ2-7. This CDR3 is built from 16 residues. Germline CDR1 reads SGHNT; CDR2 reads YENEEA. CDR3 residues: CASSLEPDRDYNEQYF. CDR3 nucleotide sequence: TGTGCCAGCAGCTTAGAACCGGACAGGGACTACAATGAGCAGTACTTC.

The CDR3 DNA sequence: TGTGCCAGCAGCAAAGATCAGGCTAGCGGGGGGATAGATACGCAGTATTTT. Translation gives CASSKDQASGGIDTQYF. The chain has TRBV21-1 and TRBJ2-3; no DNA check was done on the table's D call, TRBD2. TRBV21-1 is flagged as a pseudogene. This CDR3 has 17 amino acids.

This clonotype was observed a handful of times. The rearrangement links TRBV27 to TRBJ1-5, with unresolved D. CDR3 size: 15 residues. V gave up 6 bases and J gave up 0 bases, with 12 bases separating them. Germline CDR1 is MNHEY and CDR2 is SMNVEV (reference sequence). CDR3: CASRTTWGSNQPQHF. DNA for the CDR3: TGTGCCAGCAGGACGACCTGGGGTAGCAATCAGCCCCAGCATTTT.

This clonotype was seen a single time. Here the CDR3 DNA reads TGCGCCAGCAGCCAAGCCAGGGGGGGAGGCTATGGCTACACCTTC. This encodes CASSQARGGGYGYTF. The V and J genes are TRBV4-1 and TRBJ1-2; 7 bases align to TRBD1. Germline lookup yields CDR1 MGHRA and CDR2 YSYEKL. With V trimmed by 1 base and J by 4 bases, 6 bases remained unmatched. The CDR3 runs 15 residues.

A few counts support this clonotype. V is TRBV25-1 and J is TRBJ1-1; possible D gene TRBD1, 5 bases. CDR3 length equals 12 residues. CDR1 and CDR2 from the germline V gene are MGHDK and SYGVNS. The germline V and J ends were trimmed by 5 bases and 7 bases, with 11 bases remaining between them. The CDR3 DNA is TGTGCCAGCAGTCGAGGAAGGGGTGAAGCTTTCTTT. Its protein product is CASSRGRGEAFF.

This clonotype was picked up a small number of times. CDR3 protein: CASSVGGVEQFF. The CDR3 DNA reads as TGTGCCAGCAGTGTGGGTGGTGTCGAGCAGTTCTTC. The V and J genes are TRBV2 and TRBJ2-1; D is ambiguous. The CDR3 has 12 residues. Germline CDR1 SNHLY, CDR2 FYNNEI. V lost 4 bases and J lost 10, with 11 bases in between.

The J gene is TRBJ1-1, the V gene TRBV28; 10 bases are a match to TRBD1. The CDR3 length is 13 residues. Germline V gene lookup returns CDR1 MDHEN and CDR2 SYDVKM. J was trimmed by 11 bases and V by 5 bases; bases with no gene match: 8. In nucleotides, the CDR3 is TGTGCCAGCAGTGACAGGGGGCTGAATGGGGCTTTCTTT. The encoded protein is CASSDRGLNGAFF.

This clonotype appeared a few times. This chain uses TRBV11-2 with TRBJ2-5, with unresolved D. This CDR3 comprises 13 residues. The V gene's germline CDR1 is SGHAT and CDR2 FQNNGV. V lost 1 base and J lost 5, with 8 bases in between. DNA of the CDR3: TGTGCCAGCAGCTTAGGGTTCCGGGAGACCCAGTACTTC. Amino acid sequence: CASSLGFRETQYF.

The V and J genes are TRBV2 and TRBJ2-1, with D tentatively TRBD1 (6 bases). The CDR3 contains 15 residues. The V gene's germline CDR1 is SNHLY and CDR2 FYNNEI. V was pared by 6 bases and J by 6 bases, with 18 bases between. CDR3 sequence reads: CASRVTGTPSNEQFF. In nucleotides, the CDR3 is TGTGCCAGCAGGGTAACCGGGACACCCTCCAATGAGCAGTTCTTC.

For this clonotype: One end of the junction does not line up with germline, which may come from a read error. This chain uses TRBV20-1 with TRBJ1-6; 10 nucleotides match TRBD1. Germline V lookup: CDR1 DFQATT, CDR2 SNEGSKA (reference sequence). CDR3 length: 18 residues. The CDR3: CSARVPQPGQGPNSPPHF. CDR3 sequence (DNA): TGCAGTGCTAGAGTCCCTCAGCCGGGACAGGGGCCGAATTCACCCCCCCACTTT.

The V and J genes are TRBV3-1 and TRBJ2-3, with D possibly TRBD1 on 5 matching bases. Trimming left V 6 bases short and J 5 bases short, with 18 bases between. Germline loops: CDR1 LGHDT, CDR2 YNNKEL (reference sequence). CDR3 length equals 15 residues. CDR3 in DNA: TGTGCCAGCAGTCCAAATACAGGTAATGGAGATACGCAGTATTTT. It is translated as CASSPNTGNGDTQYF.

Only a few counts were recorded for this clonotype. The gene calls are TRBV28 and TRBJ2-7; TRBD2 agrees at 11 bases. The length of the CDR3 is 13 residues. CDR1 is MDHEN, CDR2 SYDVKM, per germline. Trimming took 4 bases from V and 10 from J; bases not matched to a gene: 6. The CDR3 region is CASSWRTSGLQYF. CDR3 nucleotide sequence: TGTGCCAGCAGTTGGCGGACTAGCGGGTTACAGTACTTC.

The chain uses TRBV10-3 and TRBJ2-1, with TRBD2 identical over 9 bases. Germline V gene data show CDR1 as ENHRY and CDR2 as SYGVKD. With V trimmed by 7 bases and J by 8 bases, 6 bases remained unmatched. The CDR3 sequence is 13 residues long. CDR3 DNA: TGTGCCATCAAGGGACTAGCATTCGATGAGCAGTTCTTC. This sequence encodes CAIKGLAFDEQFF.

The genes are TRBV28 and TRBJ1-5, with TRBD1 as a possible D gene (5 bases). Looked up from germline, CDR1 is MDHEN and CDR2 is SYDVKM. The CDR3 sequence is 15 residues long. V was cut by 3 bases and J by 3 bases, with 12 bases left in between. This chain's CDR3 is CASSFRDPNNQPQHF. CDR3 nucleotides: TGTGCCAGCAGTTTCAGGGACCCTAACAATCAGCCCCAGCATTTT.

This clonotype was seen at least ten times. The V and J genes are TRBV4-2 and TRBJ2-5; D is ambiguous. The CDR3 is 13 residues long. Trimming cost V 1 base and J 0 bases, with 3 bases left between them. CDR1 LGHNA and CDR2 YNFKEQ come from the germline V gene. CDR3: CASSQVDQETQYF. The CDR3 DNA is TGTGCCAGCAGCCAAGTGGACCAAGAGACCCAGTACTTC.

V usage is TRBV7-2 and J usage is TRBJ1-4, with 12 bases lining up with TRBD1. The CDR3 is made up of 16 amino acids. Germline trimming cut 2 bases from V and 8 bases from J; bases unmatched to any gene: 6. Germline V lookup: CDR1 SGHTA, CDR2 FQGNSA. The CDR3: CASSLRGTGGREKLFF. The CDR3 DNA reads as TGTGCCAGCAGCTTACGAGGGACAGGGGGCAGGGAAAAACTGTTTTTT.

This clonotype appeared a few times. The chain joins TRBV11-1 to TRBJ1-2, with 10 bases aligning to TRBD1. The CDR3 loop spans 14 amino acids. From germline, CDR1 is SGHAT and CDR2 FQDESV (reference sequence). Losses at the gene ends were 5 bases for V and 5 bases for J; bases not matched to a gene: 5. This CDR3 is CASSRDRGRYGYTF. DNA of the CDR3: TGTGCCAGCAGCCGAGACAGGGGGCGTTATGGCTACACCTTC.

The rearrangement uses TRBV5-5 and TRBJ2-1; 7 bases line up with TRBD1. The CDR3 runs 14 residues. The trim removed 2 bases at V and 7 bases at J, leaving 6 bases unmatched. Germline V gene data show CDR1 as SGHKS and CDR2 as YYEKEE (reference sequence). The DNA of the CDR3 is TGTGCCAGCAGCTTCCTACAGGGGTGGAATGAGCAGTTCTTC. Translation gives CASSFLQGWNEQFF.

CDR3 in amino acids: CASSPQLRTGSLNEQFF. DNA of the CDR3: TGTGCCAGCTCACCACAATTAAGGACAGGGAGCCTCAATGAGCAGTTCTTC. This chain links TRBV18 with TRBJ2-1, with 8 bases identical to TRBD1. The CDR3 is 17 amino acids. V was pared by 1 base and J by 6 bases, with 11 bases of the junction left unmatched. Germline CDR1 is KGHSH and CDR2 is LQKENI.

The chain carries TRBV20-1 and TRBJ2-1; 13 nucleotides line up with TRBD2. The CDR3 sequence is 19 residues long. CDR1 and CDR2 from the germline V gene are DFQATT and SNEGSKA (reference sequence). DNA for the CDR3: TGCAGCCCTATTAGGTTCGGGACTAGCGGGGCGAGGTTCCACAATGAGCAGTTCTTC. This sequence encodes CSPIRFGTSGARFHNEQFF.

The gene calls are TRBV12-3 or TRBV12-4 and TRBJ1-1, with a weak D call TRBD1 (5 bases). Between the trimmed V and J ends, which lost 4 bases and 4 bases, there was a span of 13 bases. This CDR3 spans 14 amino acids. CDR3 in amino acids: CASSWTLTGTEAFF. In DNA form, the CDR3 reads TGTGCCAGCAGTTGGACTCTCACAGGCACTGAAGCTTTCTTT.

The V call is TRBV4-1, the J call TRBJ2-1; D is uncertain. Trimming cost V 1 base and J 3 bases, with 10 bases left between them. Germline V lookup: CDR1 MGHRA, CDR2 YSYEKL. This CDR3 is built from 15 residues. Written as DNA, the CDR3 is TGCGCCAGCAGCCAAGTGGCTATCATCTACAATGAGCAGTTCTTC. Translation gives CASSQVAIIYNEQFF.

The J gene is TRBJ2-7, the V gene TRBV2; either TRBD1 or TRBD2 may supply D (5 bases each). CDR1 is SNHLY, CDR2 FYNNEI, per germline. The V and J ends lost 3 bases and 11 bases respectively, with 14 bases between them. The CDR3 consists of 12 residues. The CDR3 here is CASSEGDAAKYF. Written as DNA, the CDR3 is TGTGCCAGCAGTGAGGGGGACGCCGCGAAGTACTTC.

The V gene is TRBV20-1, the J gene TRBJ2-1; D remains unclear. Trimming removed 0 bases at V and 4 bases at J, with 7 bases between. The CDR3 covers 13 residues. Germline CDR1 reads DFQATT; CDR2 reads SNEGSKA (reference sequence). This chain's CDR3 is CSARDSQYNEQFF. The CDR3 DNA follows: TGCAGTGCTAGAGACTCCCAATACAATGAGCAGTTCTTC.

For this clonotype: The limits of the CDR3 on the DNA are not certain, so only TCRdb's listed CDR3 is given. The chain carries TRBV2 and TRBJ2-7. Germline loops: CDR1 SNHLY, CDR2 FYNNEI. The CDR3 extends over 14 residues, inclusive of both ends. This CDR3 reads CASILDGSSYEQYF.

This clonotype has only a few counts. The rearrangement joins TRBV27 to TRBJ1-6; D might be TRBD1 (5 bases). The CDR3 length is 15 residues. The V gene lost 4 bases and the J gene lost 9 bases, with 16 bases spanning the gap. CDR1 and CDR2 (germline): MNHEY, SMNVEV (reference sequence). The CDR3 DNA sequence: TGTGCCAGCAGTTCTATACCCAGGGCTGCTTCACCCCTCCACTTT. It translates to CASSSIPRAASPLHF.

This clonotype showed up just a few times. The chain recombines TRBV20-1 with TRBJ1-1; possibly TRBD1 for D (6 bases). The CDR3 consists of 17 residues. V was trimmed by 0 bases and J by 4 bases, leaving 21 bases between them. Germline V CDR1 and CDR2: DFQATT, SNEGSKA (reference sequence). The CDR3 DNA reads TGCAGTGCTAGAGATTCCGGGACACCTAAGGAGTTCACTGAAGCTTTCTTT. As protein: CSARDSGTPKEFTEAFF.

The CDR3 spells CASSTRDREKDQPQHF. CDR3 DNA: TGTGCCAGCAGCACCCGGGACAGGGAGAAGGATCAGCCCCAGCATTTT. The chain combines TRBV9 with TRBJ1-5, with 9 bases matching TRBD1. The CDR3 covers 16 residues. Per germline, CDR1 SGDLS and CDR2 YYNGEE. The junction had 10 bases not matched to a gene; V was cut back by 4 bases and J by 5 bases.

This clonotype was detected only a few times. CDR3 DNA: TGTGCCAGCACCTTTATTGGGACAGGGGGTAAGGGCTACACCTTC. Protein sequence: CASTFIGTGGKGYTF. The genes are TRBV12-3 or TRBV12-4 and TRBJ1-2; 11 nucleotides line up with TRBD1. The J segment lost 8 bases and the V segment lost 7 bases, leaving 12 bases of the junction unmatched. This CDR3 comprises 15 residues.

The chain joins TRBV10-3 to TRBJ2-7, with TRBD1 matching over 8 bases. The CDR3 is made up of 18 amino acids. The V gene's germline CDR1 is ENHRY and CDR2 SYGVKD. Losses at the gene ends were 2 bases for V and 7 bases for J; bases not matched to a gene: 19. CDR3 sequence reads: CAISEGFSGQGKYNEQYF. In nucleotides, the CDR3 is TGTGCCATCAGTGAGGGGTTTAGTGGACAGGGAAAATACAATGAGCAGTACTTC.

The chain is built from TRBV24-1 and TRBJ2-1; D tentatively fits TRBD1 or TRBD2 (5 bases each). Trimming took off 12 bases at V and 8 bases at J, with 22 bases between the two ends. Looked up from germline, CDR1 is KGHDR and CDR2 is SFDVKD. This CDR3 is built from 14 residues. The chain's CDR3 is CASAGTTQRDEQFF. The CDR3 nucleotides read TGTGCCTCGGCAGGGACGACCCAACGCGATGAGCAGTTCTTC.